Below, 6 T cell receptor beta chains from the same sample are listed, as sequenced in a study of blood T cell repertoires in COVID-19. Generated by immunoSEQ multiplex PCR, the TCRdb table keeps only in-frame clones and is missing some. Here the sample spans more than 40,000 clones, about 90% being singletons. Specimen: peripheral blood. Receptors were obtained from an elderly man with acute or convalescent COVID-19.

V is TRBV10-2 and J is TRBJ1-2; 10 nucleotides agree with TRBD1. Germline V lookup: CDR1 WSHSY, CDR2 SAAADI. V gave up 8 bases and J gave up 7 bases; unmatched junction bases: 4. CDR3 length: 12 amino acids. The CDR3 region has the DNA TGCGCCAGCGGGGACAGGGGAGCTGGCTACACCTTC. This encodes CASGDRGAGYTF.

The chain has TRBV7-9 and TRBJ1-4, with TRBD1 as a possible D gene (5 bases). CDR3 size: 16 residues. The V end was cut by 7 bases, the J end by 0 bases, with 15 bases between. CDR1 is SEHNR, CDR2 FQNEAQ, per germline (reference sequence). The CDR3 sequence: CASTPLVTATNEKLFF. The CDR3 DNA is TGTGCCAGCACCCCCTTAGTGACAGCAACTAATGAAAAACTGTTTTTT.

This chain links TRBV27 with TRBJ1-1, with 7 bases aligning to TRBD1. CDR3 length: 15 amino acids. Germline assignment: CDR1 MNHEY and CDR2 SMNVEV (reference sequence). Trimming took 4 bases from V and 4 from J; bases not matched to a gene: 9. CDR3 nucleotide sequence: TGTGCCAGCAGTTCCGGGACAGCTATATTCACTGAAGCTTTCTTT. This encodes CASSSGTAIFTEAFF.

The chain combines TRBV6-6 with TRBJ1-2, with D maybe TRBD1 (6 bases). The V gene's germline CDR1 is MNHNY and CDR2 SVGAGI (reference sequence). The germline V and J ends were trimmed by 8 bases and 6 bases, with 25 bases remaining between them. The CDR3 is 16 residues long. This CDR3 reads CASWRGGPSYGNGYTF. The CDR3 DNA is TGTGCCAGCTGGAGGGGGGGGCCCTCTTACGGGAATGGCTACACCTTC.

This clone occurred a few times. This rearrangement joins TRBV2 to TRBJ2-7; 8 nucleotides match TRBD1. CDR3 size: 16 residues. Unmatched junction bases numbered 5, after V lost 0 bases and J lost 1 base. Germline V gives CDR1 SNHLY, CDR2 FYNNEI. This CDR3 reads CASSEAMGQASYEQYF. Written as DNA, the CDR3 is TGTGCCAGCAGTGAAGCCATGGGACAGGCTTCCTACGAGCAGTACTTC.

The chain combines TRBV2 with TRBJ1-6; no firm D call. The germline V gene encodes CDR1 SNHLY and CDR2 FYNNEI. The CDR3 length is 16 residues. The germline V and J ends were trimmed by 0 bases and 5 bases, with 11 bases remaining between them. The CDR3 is CASSEARFGNNSPLHF. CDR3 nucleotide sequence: TGTGCCAGCAGTGAAGCAAGGTTCGGGAATAATTCACCCCTCCACTTT.